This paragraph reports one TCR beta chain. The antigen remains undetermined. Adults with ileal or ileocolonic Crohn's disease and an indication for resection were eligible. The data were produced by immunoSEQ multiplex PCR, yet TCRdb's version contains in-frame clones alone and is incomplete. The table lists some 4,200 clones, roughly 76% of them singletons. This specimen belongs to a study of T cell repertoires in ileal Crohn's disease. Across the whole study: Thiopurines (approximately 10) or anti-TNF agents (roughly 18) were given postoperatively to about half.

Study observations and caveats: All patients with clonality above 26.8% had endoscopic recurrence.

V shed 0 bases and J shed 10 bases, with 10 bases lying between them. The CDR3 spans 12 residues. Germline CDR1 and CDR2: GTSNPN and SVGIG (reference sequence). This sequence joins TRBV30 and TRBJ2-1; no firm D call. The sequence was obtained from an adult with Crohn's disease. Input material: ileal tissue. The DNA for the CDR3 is TGTGCCTGGAGTGTACGGCGAGGAGAGCAGTTCTTC. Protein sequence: CAWSVRRGEQFF.